The rows below give T cell receptor beta chains drawn from one sample of a study of post-analysis software for immune sequencing data. Each CDR3 protein gets one entry after TCRdb re-called the PCR reads with MiXCR. The table lists about 620,000 distinct CDR3 sequences, roughly 47% of them singletons. Source material: blood. The receptors originated from a girl aged 5 to 17 with multiple sclerosis. Both conserved end residues are part of each CDR3. D genes are given only for firm matches. Not all rows give a size; the values are once, few, many and, for expanded clones, a class.

j_call: TRBJ2-3; clone_size: once; v_call: TRBV24-1; d_call: TRBD2; cdr3_aa: CATSDFPHAGGTDTQYF; cdr3_nt: TGTGCCACCAGTGATTTCCCCCACGCGGGGGGCACAGATACGCAGTATTTT
j_call: TRBJ2-1; clone_size: few; v_call: TRBV3-1; d_call: TRBD2; cdr3_aa: CASREAGNNEQFF; cdr3_nt: TGTGCCAGCAGGGAAGCGGGAAACAATGAGCAGTTCTTC
j_call: TRBJ2-7; clone_size: few; v_call: TRBV7-9; d_call: TRBD2; cdr3_aa: CASRPWEGLSEQYF; cdr3_nt: TGTGCCAGCAGGCCCTGGGAGGGCTTGAGCGAGCAGTACTTC
j_call: TRBJ2-7; clone_size: many; v_call: TRBV9; d_call: -; cdr3_aa: CASSVYSTISEQYF; cdr3_nt: TGTGCCAGCAGCGTGTACTCGACCATCTCCGAGCAGTACTTC
j_call: TRBJ2-1; clone_size: -; v_call: TRBV7-2; d_call: -; cdr3_aa: CASSFPWDTNNEQFF; cdr3_nt: TGTGCCAGCAGCTTCCCCTGGGACACCAACAATGAGCAGTTCTTC
j_call: TRBJ2-1; clone_size: -; v_call: TRBV24-1; d_call: TRBD1; cdr3_aa: CATRGQGFYNEQFF; cdr3_nt: TGTGCCACCAGGGGACAGGGGTTTTACAATGAGCAGTTCTTC
j_call: TRBJ2-7; clone_size: -; v_call: TRBV27; d_call: -; cdr3_aa: CASSLSPGAKYEQYF; cdr3_nt: TGTGCCAGCAGTTTATCACCGGGGGCTAAGTACGAGCAGTACTTC
j_call: TRBJ1-5; clone_size: -; v_call: TRBV20-1; d_call: -; cdr3_aa: CSAPGAGSGNQPQHF; cdr3_nt: TGCAGTGCTCCCGGGGCGGGGAGTGGCAATCAGCCCCAGCATTTT
j_call: TRBJ1-2; clone_size: -; v_call: TRBV30; d_call: TRBD1; cdr3_aa: CAFSRDSLPSGYTF; cdr3_nt: TGTGCCTTCTCCCGGGACAGTCTACCCAGTGGCTACACCTTC
j_call: TRBJ2-7; clone_size: few; v_call: TRBV20-1; d_call: TRBD2; cdr3_aa: CSAQSGGSGEQYF; cdr3_nt: TGCAGTGCCCAAAGCGGGGGCTCGGGAGAGCAGTACTTC
j_call: TRBJ2-7; clone_size: -; v_call: TRBV7-6; d_call: TRBD1; cdr3_aa: CASNPQAGGLSYEQYF; cdr3_nt: TGTGCCAGCAATCCCCAGGCAGGGGGCCTCTCCTACGAGCAGTACTTC
j_call: TRBJ2-5; clone_size: -; v_call: TRBV12-3/TRBV12-4; d_call: -; cdr3_aa: CASSPRGRAAQETQYF; cdr3_nt: TGTGCCAGCAGCCCCAGGGGCAGGGCGGCACAAGAGACCCAGTACTTC
j_call: TRBJ2-1; clone_size: few; v_call: TRBV11-1; d_call: TRBD1; cdr3_aa: CASSHTGANEQFF; cdr3_nt: TGTGCCAGCAGCCATACAGGGGCCAATGAGCAGTTCTTC
j_call: TRBJ2-5; clone_size: -; v_call: TRBV6-5; d_call: -; cdr3_aa: CASSYGGMGETQYF; cdr3_nt: TGTGCCAGCAGTTACGGTGGGATGGGGGAGACCCAGTACTTC
j_call: TRBJ2-7; clone_size: -; v_call: TRBV20-1; d_call: -; cdr3_aa: CSASEGSSYEQYF; cdr3_nt: TGCAGTGCTAGTGAAGGGAGCTCCTACGAGCAGTACTTC
j_call: TRBJ2-3; clone_size: -; v_call: TRBV12-3/TRBV12-4; d_call: -; cdr3_aa: CASRWETTDTQYF; cdr3_nt: TGTGCCAGCAGATGGGAGACTACAGATACGCAGTATTTT
j_call: TRBJ2-1; clone_size: -; v_call: TRBV9; d_call: TRBD2; cdr3_aa: CASSLKGLAGDNEQFF; cdr3_nt: TGTGCCAGCAGCCTGAAAGGACTAGCGGGAGACAATGAGCAGTTCTTC
j_call: TRBJ2-6; clone_size: -; v_call: TRBV7-9; d_call: -; cdr3_aa: CASSLEELLSGANVLTF; cdr3_nt: TGTGCCAGCAGCTTAGAAGAGCTTCTCTCTGGGGCCAACGTCCTGACTTTC
j_call: TRBJ2-3; clone_size: many; v_call: TRBV10-3; d_call: -; cdr3_aa: CAISESDTQYF; cdr3_nt: TGTGCCATCAGTGAGTCCGATACGCAGTATTTT
j_call: TRBJ1-2; clone_size: -; v_call: TRBV24-1; d_call: -; cdr3_aa: CATSDFSGYGYTF; cdr3_nt: TGTGCCACCAGTGATTTTTCGGGCTACGGCTACACCTTC
j_call: TRBJ2-1; clone_size: -; v_call: TRBV20-1; d_call: -; cdr3_aa: CSAIRLAPNNEQFF; cdr3_nt: TGCAGTGCCATTCGACTGGCCCCTAACAATGAGCAGTTCTTC
j_call: TRBJ2-4; clone_size: -; v_call: TRBV12-3/TRBV12-4; d_call: TRBD1; cdr3_aa: CVSSETGGDKNIQYF; cdr3_nt: TGTGTCAGCAGTGAGACAGGGGGGGACAAAAACATTCAGTACTTC
j_call: TRBJ2-1; clone_size: -; v_call: TRBV4-1; d_call: TRBD2; cdr3_aa: CASSQVTASGRSEQFF; cdr3_nt: TGCGCCAGCAGCCAAGTTACGGCTAGCGGGAGGAGTGAGCAGTTCTTC
j_call: TRBJ2-5; clone_size: few; v_call: TRBV6-5; d_call: -; cdr3_aa: CASPPRETQYF; cdr3_nt: TGTGCCAGCCCACCCCGCGAGACCCAGTACTTC
j_call: TRBJ2-7; clone_size: -; v_call: TRBV11-2; d_call: -; cdr3_aa: CASSLVGSNYEQYF; cdr3_nt: TGTGCCAGCAGCTTAGTGGGCTCAAACTACGAGCAGTACTTC
j_call: TRBJ2-1; clone_size: -; v_call: TRBV5-1; d_call: TRBD2; cdr3_aa: CASSLVEREGHNEQFF; cdr3_nt: TGCGCCAGCAGCTTGGTTGAGCGGGAGGGGCACAATGAGCAGTTCTTC
j_call: TRBJ2-5; clone_size: -; v_call: TRBV20-1; d_call: -; cdr3_aa: CSAVASDRGRQETQYF; cdr3_nt: TGCAGTGCCGTAGCCAGTGACCGGGGCAGACAAGAGACCCAGTACTTC
j_call: TRBJ1-4; clone_size: -; v_call: TRBV20-1; d_call: -; cdr3_aa: CSAGRGNEKLFF; cdr3_nt: TGCAGTGCGGGACGGGGGAATGAAAAACTGTTTTTT
j_call: TRBJ1-4; clone_size: -; v_call: TRBV12-3/TRBV12-4; d_call: -; cdr3_aa: CASSQPPTSEKLFF; cdr3_nt: TGTGCCAGCAGTCAGCCCCCAACCAGTGAAAAACTGTTTTTT
j_call: TRBJ2-7; clone_size: -; v_call: TRBV20-1; d_call: -; cdr3_aa: CSASREPPYEQYF; cdr3_nt: TGCAGTGCTAGTAGGGAACCTCCCTACGAGCAGTACTTC
j_call: TRBJ1-6; clone_size: -; v_call: TRBV12-3/TRBV12-4; d_call: -; cdr3_aa: CANSSRWVPPLHF; cdr3_nt: TGTGCCAACAGTTCCCGTTGGGTGCCACCCCTCCACTTT
j_call: TRBJ2-4; clone_size: -; v_call: TRBV3-1; d_call: -; cdr3_aa: CASSPSTGRAEQYF; cdr3_nt: TGTGCCAGCAGCCCGTCAACAGGGAGGGCTGAGCAGTACTTC
j_call: TRBJ2-1; clone_size: once; v_call: TRBV4-1; d_call: -; cdr3_aa: CASSQSGTLQETQFF; cdr3_nt: TGCGCCAGCAGCCAATCCGGGACACTGCAAGAGACCCAGTTCTTC
j_call: TRBJ2-2; clone_size: -; v_call: TRBV12-3/TRBV12-4; d_call: TRBD2; cdr3_aa: CASNQRENGELFF; cdr3_nt: TGTGCCAGCAACCAGCGGGAGAACGGGGAGCTGTTTTTT
j_call: TRBJ1-2; clone_size: -; v_call: TRBV19; d_call: TRBD1; cdr3_aa: CASKRDSYGYTF; cdr3_nt: TGTGCCAGTAAAAGGGACAGCTATGGCTACACCTTC
j_call: TRBJ2-3; clone_size: medium-sized; v_call: TRBV6-4; d_call: TRBD2; cdr3_aa: CASASGSTDTQYF; cdr3_nt: TGTGCCAGCGCTAGCGGGAGCACAGATACGCAGTATTTT
j_call: TRBJ2-7; clone_size: few; v_call: TRBV7-9; d_call: -; cdr3_aa: CASSLAGRVYEQYF; cdr3_nt: TGTGCCAGCAGCTTAGCGGGACGGGTCTACGAGCAGTACTTC
j_call: TRBJ2-3; clone_size: few; v_call: TRBV12-3/TRBV12-4; d_call: -; cdr3_aa: CASSLATGQLTTDTQYF; cdr3_nt: TGTGCCAGCAGTTTAGCTACCGGACAACTCACCACAGATACGCAGTATTTT
j_call: TRBJ2-3; clone_size: few; v_call: TRBV20-1; d_call: -; cdr3_aa: CSGSGLRDTQYF; cdr3_nt: TGCAGTGGGAGCGGGCTAAGAGATACGCAGTATTTT
j_call: TRBJ1-4; clone_size: -; v_call: TRBV5-1; d_call: TRBD1; cdr3_aa: CASRPGGANEKLFF; cdr3_nt: TGCGCCAGCAGACCAGGGGGCGCTAATGAAAAACTGTTTTTT
j_call: TRBJ2-3; clone_size: -; v_call: TRBV5-4; d_call: -; cdr3_aa: CASSLETAGDTQYF; cdr3_nt: TGTGCCAGCAGCTTAGAGACGGCGGGGGATACGCAGTATTTT
j_call: TRBJ2-7; clone_size: once; v_call: TRBV12-3/TRBV12-4; d_call: -; cdr3_aa: CASTRAGQYNEQYF; cdr3_nt: TGTGCCAGCACCCGGGCGGGACAGTACAATGAGCAGTACTTC
j_call: TRBJ2-5; clone_size: few; v_call: TRBV6-5; d_call: TRBD2; cdr3_aa: CASSYYRSASGGGQETQYF; cdr3_nt: TGTGCCAGCAGTTACTATCGGAGTGCTAGCGGGGGGGGACAAGAGACCCAGTACTTC
j_call: TRBJ1-5; clone_size: -; v_call: TRBV12-3/TRBV12-4; d_call: -; cdr3_aa: CASSRTVLNQPQHF; cdr3_nt: TGTGCCAGCAGTCGGACAGTTTTAAATCAGCCCCAGCATTTT
j_call: TRBJ2-1; clone_size: -; v_call: TRBV20-1; d_call: TRBD2; cdr3_aa: CSAVTSGGYNEQFF; cdr3_nt: TGCAGTGCTGTCACTAGCGGGGGCTACAATGAGCAGTTCTTC
j_call: TRBJ2-5; clone_size: few; v_call: TRBV4-2; d_call: -; cdr3_aa: CASSPRAIVGETQYF; cdr3_nt: TGTGCCAGCAGCCCCCGGGCCATCGTAGGAGAGACCCAGTACTTC
j_call: TRBJ2-7; clone_size: few; v_call: TRBV12-3/TRBV12-4; d_call: TRBD1; cdr3_aa: CASSSLGGLAYEQYF; cdr3_nt: TGTGCCAGCAGTTCCCTAGGGGGCCTAGCCTACGAGCAGTACTTC
j_call: TRBJ2-5; clone_size: -; v_call: TRBV20-1; d_call: -; cdr3_aa: CSARLGQETQYF; cdr3_nt: TGCAGTGCTAGACTGGGACAAGAGACCCAGTACTTC
j_call: TRBJ2-5; clone_size: few; v_call: TRBV6-2/TRBV6-3; d_call: -; cdr3_aa: CATREETQYF; cdr3_nt: TGTGCCACTAGAGAAGAGACCCAGTACTTC
j_call: TRBJ2-7; clone_size: few; v_call: TRBV2; d_call: -; cdr3_aa: CASSGYRASYEQYF; cdr3_nt: TGTGCCAGCAGTGGATACAGGGCCTCCTACGAGCAGTACTTC
j_call: TRBJ1-1; clone_size: -; v_call: TRBV20-1; d_call: -; cdr3_aa: CSAGSGTNTEAFF; cdr3_nt: TGCAGTGCCGGGAGCGGGACCAACACTGAAGCTTTCTTT
j_call: TRBJ2-7; clone_size: -; v_call: TRBV10-2; d_call: -; cdr3_aa: CASDIRGAPIYEQYF; cdr3_nt: TGCGCCAGCGATATAAGGGGGGCCCCCATCTACGAGCAGTACTTC
j_call: TRBJ2-6; clone_size: -; v_call: TRBV27; d_call: -; cdr3_aa: CASSRQEAGANVLTF; cdr3_nt: TGTGCCAGCAGTCGACAGGAGGCTGGGGCCAACGTCCTGACTTTC
j_call: TRBJ1-1; clone_size: -; v_call: TRBV5-1; d_call: TRBD1; cdr3_aa: CASAANQGAEAFF; cdr3_nt: TGCGCCAGCGCGGCCAATCAGGGGGCTGAAGCTTTCTTT
j_call: TRBJ1-2; clone_size: -; v_call: TRBV10-3; d_call: -; cdr3_aa: CAISEGAEKGYTF; cdr3_nt: TGTGCCATCAGTGAGGGGGCAGAGAAGGGCTACACCTTC
j_call: TRBJ2-7; clone_size: -; v_call: TRBV12-3/TRBV12-4; d_call: -; cdr3_aa: CASSTGTKYEQYF; cdr3_nt: TGTGCCAGCAGCACCGGGACCAAGTACGAGCAGTACTTC
j_call: TRBJ1-2; clone_size: few; v_call: TRBV27; d_call: -; cdr3_aa: CASSLSMGAAVEDGYTF; cdr3_nt: TGTGCCAGCAGTTTATCGATGGGGGCGGCGGTAGAAGACGGCTACACCTTC
j_call: TRBJ2-7; clone_size: -; v_call: TRBV7-9; d_call: -; cdr3_aa: CASGRGQTFSYEQYF; cdr3_nt: TGTGCCAGCGGACGGGGACAAACCTTTTCCTACGAGCAGTACTTC
j_call: TRBJ2-7; clone_size: -; v_call: TRBV20-1; d_call: TRBD2; cdr3_aa: CSAPLSGRFHEQYF; cdr3_nt: TGCAGTGCTCCCTTAAGCGGGAGGTTCCACGAGCAGTACTTC
j_call: TRBJ1-4; clone_size: few; v_call: TRBV5-1; d_call: -; cdr3_aa: CASSLGRQDEKLFF; cdr3_nt: TGCGCCAGCAGCTTGGGCCGACAGGATGAAAAACTGTTTTTT